The T cell receptor (beta chain) under discussion was sequenced for a study of PD-1 blockade in classical Hodgkin lymphoma. Study-wide findings and caveats: Patients newly diagnosed and complete responders had comparable baseline diversity.

Sequencing was performed with immunoSEQ multiplex PCR; in TCRdb, only in-frame clones are kept and a portion is missing. This sample yields nearly 60,000 clones, of which approximately 90% are seen a single time; under 11% belongs to the top ten. Patients all relapsed after autologous stem cell transplantation, and there was variation in brentuximab vedotin exposure. V lost 0 bases and J lost 8; bases outside the gene matches: 3. Germline V gene lookup returns CDR1 LNHNV and CDR2 YYDKDF (reference sequence). The CDR3 length is 14 residues. This clone was counted between two and nine times. The antigen remains unidentified.

This sequence originates from a human donor with classical Hodgkin lymphoma. The sample consisted of peripheral blood mononuclear cells (PBMCs), taken before the second cycle of nivolumab. The chain carries TRBV15 and TRBJ1-4; 7 nucleotides agree with TRBD1. CDR3 sequence reads: CATSRDTGDEKLFF. In nucleotides, the CDR3 is TGTGCCACCAGCAGAGACACAGGGGACGAAAAACTGTTTTTT.